Following are 21 T cell receptor beta chains from one sample sequenced in a study of T cell repertoires in cytomegalovirus infection. TCRdb re-called the reads with MiXCR, one entry per CDR3 protein. The sample yields approximately 250,000 distinct CDR3 sequences, 22% seen once. The sequenced sample was CD8+ T cells from PBMCs. Source of these receptors: a human donor in good health (CMV status not recorded). Some clones in this sample may be carry-over from other donors' samples.

This clonotype appeared many times. This chain joins TRBV7-9 and TRBJ1-1; a possible D gene is TRBD1 (5 bases). The CDR3 consists of 15 residues. In germline, CDR1 is SEHNR, CDR2 FQNEAQ (reference sequence). Trimming removed 1 base at V and 0 bases at J, with 9 bases between. CDR3 loop: CASSLVGRVNTEAFF. DNA for the CDR3: TGTGCCAGCAGCTTAGTGGGCAGGGTGAACACTGAAGCTTTCTTT.

CDR3 DNA: TGTGCCAGCAGGGAGATGTCAACCGGTACGCAGTATTTT. It specifies CASREMSTGTQYF. This chain connects TRBV12-3 or TRBV12-4 to TRBJ2-3; D not resolved. This CDR3 is built from 13 residues. V was pared by 6 bases and J by 8 bases, with 15 bases between.

This clonotype showed up many times. V and J are TRBV12-3 or TRBV12-4 and TRBJ2-3; TRBD2 aligns across 8 bases. The V and J ends lost 7 bases and 2 bases, in that order; junction bases with no gene match: 11. This CDR3 contains 16 residues. The chain's CDR3 is CASTYLGLANTDTQYF. The CDR3 region has the DNA TGTGCCAGCACCTACCTTGGACTAGCCAACACAGATACGCAGTATTTT.

Ten or more counts support this clonotype. CDR3 DNA: TGTGCCAGCAGCTCATCTCGCAGGGCTGGGGCCAACGTCCTGACTTTC. Encoded protein: CASSSSRRAGANVLTF. V usage is TRBV7-6 and J usage is TRBJ2-6, with a tentative D call TRBD1 (5 bases). Trimming pared 4 bases from V and 2 bases from J, leaving 12 bases between. This CDR3 contains 16 residues. Germline values: CDR1 SGHVS, CDR2 FNYEAQ.

This rearrangement joins TRBV14 to TRBJ1-5; the D is unclear. The CDR3 spans 13 residues. Germline V lookup: CDR1 SGHDN, CDR2 FVKESK. V was trimmed by 2 bases and J by 3 bases, leaving 5 bases between them. Here the CDR3 reads CASSQTDNQPQHF. The CDR3 region has the DNA TGTGCCAGCAGCCAAACGGACAATCAGCCCCAGCATTTT.

This chain links TRBV6-5 with TRBJ1-2, with a weak D call TRBD1 (6 bases). CDR1 is MNHEY and CDR2 is SVGAGI in the germline V gene. V was pared by 5 bases and J by 6 bases, with 13 bases between. The length of the CDR3 is 13 residues. The CDR3 here is CASSLRGLNGYTF. CDR3 DNA: TGTGCCAGCAGTCTGAGGGGGTTGAATGGCTACACCTTC.

This chain uses TRBV7-8 with TRBJ2-7; the D is unclear. The length of the CDR3 is 13 residues. Germline loops: CDR1 SGHVS, CDR2 FQNEAQ. The germline V and J ends were trimmed by 4 bases and 2 bases, with 9 bases remaining between them. Written as DNA, the CDR3 is TGTGCCAGCAGCTCCGGACGGGCCTACGAGCAGTACTTC. Translating gives CASSSGRAYEQYF. The full variable domain, completed using reference TRBV7-8 and TRBJ2-7, is GAGVSQSPRYKVAKRGQDVALRCDPISGHVSLFWYQQALGQGPEFLTYFQNEAQLDKSGLPSDRFFAERPEGSVSTLKIQRTQQEDSAVYLCASSSGRAYEQYFGPGTRLTVT.

This rearrangement joins TRBV7-9 to TRBJ2-7; D call uncertain. CDR1 and CDR2 from the germline V gene are SEHNR and FQNEAQ (reference sequence). The CDR3 extends over 15 amino acids. With 0 bases removed from V and 1 base from J, the gap between germline ends came to 10 bases. CDR3 nucleotide sequence: TGTGCCAGCAGCTTAGCGCAGTGGAGTTCCTACGAGCAGTACTTC. This translates into CASSLAQWSSYEQYF.

This clonotype came up many times. The chain recombines TRBV7-9 with TRBJ2-3; TRBD1 aligns across 10 bases. The V and J ends lost 2 bases and 4 bases, in that order; junction bases with no gene match: 3. CDR1 is SEHNR, CDR2 FQNEAQ, per germline (reference sequence). The CDR3 is 15 amino acids. This CDR3 is CASSLPGQGSDTQYF. The CDR3 DNA is TGTGCCAGCAGCTTACCGGGACAGGGGTCAGATACGCAGTATTTT.

The chain links TRBV19 to TRBJ2-1; TRBD2 matches 8 bases. V was pared by 4 bases and J by 9 bases, with 5 bases of the junction left unmatched. CDR3 length: 13 residues. Germline CDR1 LNHDA, CDR2 SQIVND (reference sequence). This CDR3 reads CASSKGLVIEQFF. The CDR3 coding sequence is TGTGCCAGTAGTAAGGGACTAGTGATTGAGCAGTTCTTC.

The chain combines TRBV6-2 or TRBV6-3 with TRBJ2-5; tentatively, D is TRBD1 or TRBD2 (5 bases each). Germline CDR1 is MNHEY and CDR2 is SVGEGT. The CDR3 is 16 amino acids. V was trimmed by 7 bases and J by 5 bases, leaving 23 bases between them. This CDR3 reads CASIERDAGGWETQYF. The CDR3, as DNA: TGTGCCAGCATCGAGAGGGACGCGGGTGGATGGGAGACCCAGTACTTC.

J is TRBJ1-2 and V is TRBV29-1, with D perhaps TRBD1 (5 bases). The length of the CDR3 is 14 residues. CDR1 is SQVTM, CDR2 ANQGSEA, per germline. Trimming stripped 0 bases from V and 1 base from J, with 9 bases between. The CDR3 loop is CSVEDRGFNYGYTF. In DNA, the CDR3 is TGCAGCGTTGAAGATCGGGGGTTTAACTATGGCTACACCTTC. Full variable domain (remainder filled in from reference TRBV29-1 and TRBJ1-2): SAVISQKPSRDICQRGTSLTIQCQVDSQVTMMFWYRQQPGQSLTLIATANQGSEATYESGFVIDKFPISRPNLTFSTLTVSNMSPEDSSIYLCSVEDRGFNYGYTFGSGTRLTVV.

This clonotype was picked up many times. The chain couples TRBV28 to TRBJ2-7, with D possibly being TRBD2 (6 bases). Trimming shortened V by 5 bases and J by 2 bases, and 16 bases separated the two germline ends. Germline-derived CDR1 and CDR2 are MDHEN and SYDVKM. This CDR3 is 15 amino acids long. The CDR3 DNA reads TGTGCCAGCAGTCTTACCCTTGCGGGGCCCTACGAGCAGTACTTC. Its translation is CASSLTLAGPYEQYF.

Ten or more counts support this clonotype. The rearrangement uses TRBV12-3 or TRBV12-4 and TRBJ2-3, with D possibly TRBD2 on 7 matching bases. This CDR3 has 15 amino acids. The ends were cut back, 6 bases at V and 4 bases at J, with 17 bases in the middle. The CDR3: CASSPEGGASDTQYF. The DNA of the CDR3 is TGTGCCAGCAGCCCGGAGGGGGGGGCCTCAGATACGCAGTATTTT.

This clonotype was counted ten times or more. The chain has TRBV2 and TRBJ2-7; D unclear. This CDR3 has 14 amino acids. The V gene's germline CDR1 is SNHLY and CDR2 FYNNEI. With 3 bases removed from V and 1 base from J, the gap between germline ends came to 10 bases. CDR3 sequence (DNA): TGTGCCAGCAGTGAGGGAATCGGGTCCTACGAGCAGTACTTC. This translates into CASSEGIGSYEQYF. Complete variable domain (other parts from reference TRBV2 and TRBJ2-7): EPEVTQTPSHQVTQMGQEVILRCVPISNHLYFYWYRQILGQKVEFLVSFYNNEISEKSEIFDDQFSVERPDGSNFTLKIRSTKLEDSAMYFCASSEGIGSYEQYFGPGTRLTVT.

This chain uses TRBV6-5 with TRBJ2-7; 7 bases align to TRBD2. CDR1 MNHEY and CDR2 SVGAGI come from the germline V gene. This CDR3 region has 12 residues. V dropped 6 bases and J dropped 7; count of bases not matched to a gene: 6. This chain's CDR3 is CASSLGGMEQYF. Written as DNA, the CDR3 is TGTGCCAGCAGCCTGGGGGGGATGGAGCAGTACTTC.

This chain uses TRBV5-6 with TRBJ2-1, with D uncertain. In germline, CDR1 is SGHDT, CDR2 YYEEEE. This CDR3 is built from 14 residues. Trimming left V 4 bases short and J 1 base short, with 9 bases between. CDR3 sequence: CASSNWISYNEQFF. DNA for the CDR3: TGTGCCAGCAGCAACTGGATTTCCTACAATGAGCAGTTCTTC.

This clonotype was seen a handful of times. V is TRBV19 and J is TRBJ2-7; a possible D gene is TRBD1 (5 bases). Trimming stripped 5 bases from V and 1 base from J, with 12 bases between. The length of the CDR3 is 14 residues. Germline assignment: CDR1 LNHDA and CDR2 SQIVND (reference sequence). This chain's CDR3 is CASSPAGQSYEQYF. The CDR3 coding sequence is TGTGCCAGTAGTCCCGCAGGGCAGTCCTACGAGCAGTACTTC.

This clonotype was picked up a small number of times. The chain has TRBV9 and TRBJ2-5; D unclear. Germline lookup yields CDR1 SGDLS and CDR2 YYNGEE. Trimming removed 0 bases from V and 2 bases from J, with 11 bases in between. The CDR3 is 15 residues long. This CDR3 reads CASSVVGSWQETQYF. The CDR3 nucleotides are TGTGCCAGCAGCGTAGTTGGCAGTTGGCAAGAGACCCAGTACTTC.

This clonotype was counted at least ten times. The genes are TRBV7-9 and TRBJ1-1; D not certain. The V gene lost 5 bases and the J gene lost 3 bases, with 7 bases spanning the gap. The CDR3 runs to 12 residues. Germline values: CDR1 SEHNR, CDR2 FQNEAQ (reference sequence). CDR3 in amino acids: CASSPADTEAFF. CDR3 bases: TGTGCCAGCAGCCCCGCAGACACTGAAGCTTTCTTT.

The rearrangement uses TRBV25-1 and TRBJ2-7; a possible D gene is TRBD1 (6 bases). Trimming left V 2 bases short and J 6 bases short, with 11 bases between. CDR3 length equals 13 residues. Germline V gene sequence: CDR1 MGHDK, CDR2 SYGVNS. The CDR3 is CASSEAGVGEQYF. DNA of the CDR3: TGTGCCAGCAGTGAAGCAGGGGTCGGCGAGCAGTACTTC.